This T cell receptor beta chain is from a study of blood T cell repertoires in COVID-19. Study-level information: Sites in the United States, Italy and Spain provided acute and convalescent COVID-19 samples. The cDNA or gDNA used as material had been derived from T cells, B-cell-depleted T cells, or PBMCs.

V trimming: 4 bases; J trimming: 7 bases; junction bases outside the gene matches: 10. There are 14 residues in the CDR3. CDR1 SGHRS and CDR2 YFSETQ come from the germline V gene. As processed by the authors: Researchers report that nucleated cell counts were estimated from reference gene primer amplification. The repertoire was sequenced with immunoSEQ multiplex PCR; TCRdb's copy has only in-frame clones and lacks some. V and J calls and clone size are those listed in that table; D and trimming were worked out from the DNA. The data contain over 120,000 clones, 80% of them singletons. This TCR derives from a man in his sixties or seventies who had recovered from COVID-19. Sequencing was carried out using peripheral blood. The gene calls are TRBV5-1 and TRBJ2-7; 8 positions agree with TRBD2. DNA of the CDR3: TGCGCCAGCAGCGCGGGACTAGATGTACGAGAGCAGTACTTC. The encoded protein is CASSAGLDVREQYF.